The clone carrying this TCR beta chain was observed a few times. The antigen remains unidentified. TCRdb reprocessed the 5' RACE reads via MiXCR and lists one record per CDR3 protein. The sample records roughly 120,000 distinct CDR3 sequences, 22% being singletons. These data originate in a study of T-cell memory formation after mild COVID-19. Across the whole study: TCR clusters were largely donor specific. Findings of the study overall: Later expanders leaned toward CD4+, whereas clones contracting from day 15 to 85 were balanced CD4/CD8. A second wave of clones peaked on day 37, and their SARS-CoV-2 specificity went unconfirmed. Researchers found some responding clones in pre-infection memory, a sign that cross-reactive memory joined.

V was trimmed by 5 bases and J by 0 bases, leaving 29 bases between them. CDR1 SGHRS and CDR2 YFSETQ come from the germline V gene. CDR3 size: 20 residues. The J gene is TRBJ1-1, the V gene TRBV5-1; a weak D match, TRBD1 (5 bases). Sample: PBMCs or a T cell subset sorted from them (not recorded which). This TCR came from a man aged 18 to 29 who had mild COVID-19 (a few samples of this study predate the infection). Cell type and time point are not known. CDR3 sequence (DNA): TGCGCCAGCAGTGGGGCCAGGCCCCTCCAAATCCTACCTTTGAACACTGAAGCTTTCTTT. Amino acids: CASSGARPLQILPLNTEAFF.